Below are 32 T cell receptor beta chains sequenced from a single sample in a study of regulatory T cells in long-lasting Graves disease (dated by TCRdb to about 2021). The library came from multiplex PCR. Sequenced on an Illumina HiSeq 4000. TCR beta libraries were built with iRepertoire HTBI primers and Arm-PCR amplification of CDR3 regions. TCRdb applied fastp at Q25 and MiXCR to the public reads, then kept only in-frame beta chains. Under each unique CDR3 protein, matching rows form one entry showing the most common genes and DNA. In this sample the table shows approximately 380,000 distinct CDR3 sequences, 20% of which occur a single time. The top ten constitute around 20% of the sample. The label giving this sample's time point can be read as: persistent/refractory GD, antithyroid drugs over 5 years with positive TRAb. RNA was extracted from PBMCs in TRIzol for both TCR sequencing and RNA sequencing.

Sequenced material: peripheral blood mononuclear cells (PBMCs), taken when the disease was refractory, from a patient treated with antithyroid drugs. The receptors were sampled from a female donor with Graves disease.

There are a few counts of this clonotype. J is TRBJ2-7 and V is TRBV29-1; D not certain. The germline CDR1 and CDR2 sequences are SQVTM and ANQGSEA. Trimming shortened V by 4 bases and J by 6 bases, and 13 bases separated the two germline ends. CDR3 size: 12 residues. This chain's CDR3 is CSVGGGLTEQYF. The CDR3 bases are TGCAGCGTTGGAGGTGGGCTGACCGAGCAGTACTTC.

The rearrangement links TRBV9 to TRBJ2-5; TRBD1 is a possible D gene (5 bases). Trimming pared 2 bases from V and 1 base from J, leaving 9 bases between. This CDR3 comprises 14 residues. Germline CDR1 and CDR2: SGDLS and YYNGEE. In DNA form, the CDR3 reads TGTGCCAGCAGCGTTTCGACAGCCCAAGAGACCCAGTACTTC. Translating it yields CASSVSTAQETQYF.

This clonotype was found many times. CDR3 sequence reads: CASSLDPARGSPLHF. In DNA form, the CDR3 reads TGTGCCAGCAGCTTAGACCCAGCGAGGGGCTCACCCCTCCACTTT. This rearrangement joins TRBV11-2 to TRBJ1-6, with D perhaps matching TRBD1 (5 bases). CDR3 length: 15 amino acids. V was cut by 0 bases and J by 10 bases, with 13 bases left in between. The germline V gene has CDR1 SGHAT and CDR2 FQNNGV.

This clonotype was detected ten times or more. The chain joins TRBV2 to TRBJ1-6; TRBD1 aligns across 8 bases. The V gene end was trimmed by 6 bases and the J gene end by 8 bases; junction bases not matched to a gene: 3. This CDR3 region has 13 residues. CDR1 and CDR2 from the germline V gene are SNHLY and FYNNEI. The CDR3 loop is CASRGTGDSPLHF. The CDR3 nucleotides are TGTGCCAGCAGGGGGACAGGAGATTCACCCCTCCACTTT.

This chain uses TRBV10-3 with TRBJ1-4; tentatively, D is TRBD1 (6 bases). The CDR3 runs to 15 residues. In germline, CDR1 is ENHRY, CDR2 SYGVKD. V was trimmed by 3 bases and J by 8 bases, leaving 16 bases between them. This chain's CDR3 is CAISESSGAREKLFF. As DNA, the CDR3 is TGTGCCATCAGTGAATCTTCGGGGGCGAGGGAAAAACTGTTTTTT.

This clonotype was counted at least ten times. J is TRBJ1-1 and V is TRBV2; 7 nucleotides match TRBD1. Germline CDR1 and CDR2: SNHLY and FYNNEI. V trimming: 4 bases; J trimming: 6 bases; junction bases outside the gene matches: 8. The CDR3 is 14 amino acids. CDR3 in amino acids: CASSGKQGTAEAFF. The CDR3 DNA sequence: TGTGCCAGCAGTGGAAAACAGGGGACCGCTGAAGCTTTCTTT. The entire variable domain, with the rest obtained from reference TRBV2 and TRBJ1-1, is as follows: EPEVTQTPSHQVTQMGQEVILRCVPISNHLYFYWYRQILGQKVEFLVSFYNNEISEKSEIFDDQFSVERPDGSNFTLKIRSTKLEDSAMYFCASSGKQGTAEAFFGQGTRLTVV.

With respect to this clonotype: A clone one base away is much larger, so this may be a read error. J is TRBJ1-2 and V is TRBV5-6, with D maybe TRBD1 (5 bases). The germline V and J ends were trimmed by 4 bases and 4 bases, with 14 bases remaining between them. Germline values: CDR1 SGHDT, CDR2 YYEEEE. The CDR3 spans 14 residues. Here the CDR3 DNA reads TGTGCCAGCAGCCGGGGGTCCGGCTCCTATGGCTACACCTTC. Amino acid sequence: CASSRGSGSYGYTF.

Ten or more counts support this clonotype. V gene TRBV27 combines with J gene TRBJ2-7; 10 bases are a match to TRBD2. Germline lookup yields CDR1 MNHEY and CDR2 SMNVEV (reference sequence). The CDR3 spans 14 residues. Trimming at V came to 5 bases and at J to 2 bases, leaving 3 bases not matched to a gene. The CDR3 loop reads CASSPAGGPYEQYF. The DNA for the CDR3 is TGTGCCAGCAGTCCAGCGGGAGGGCCCTACGAGCAGTACTTC.

This clonotype appeared many times. The rearrangement uses TRBV12-3 or TRBV12-4 and TRBJ1-4; perhaps TRBD1 as D (5 bases). The CDR3 consists of 12 residues. The V gene lost 7 bases and the J gene lost 5 bases, with 8 bases spanning the gap. The chain's CDR3 is CASTTENEKLFF. In DNA, the CDR3 is TGTGCCAGCACGACAGAGAATGAAAAACTGTTTTTT.

This clonotype has at least ten counts. The V gene is TRBV13, the J gene TRBJ1-2; D possibly corresponds to TRBD1 (6 bases). The CDR3 runs to 15 residues. Germline V gene data show CDR1 as PRHDT and CDR2 as FYEKMQ (reference sequence). Deletions cut 7 bases from V and 0 bases from J, with 15 bases between. Written as DNA, the CDR3 is TGTGCCAGCACCGAAGGGGGTAGAGCTAACTATGGCTACACCTTC. It codes for CASTEGGRANYGYTF.

This clonotype was seen repeatedly, ten times or more. V is TRBV2 and J is TRBJ2-7; tentatively, D is TRBD1 or TRBD2 (5 bases each). Between the trimmed V and J ends, which lost 2 bases and 1 base, there was a span of 9 bases. The CDR3 totals 14 residues. The V gene's germline CDR1 is SNHLY and CDR2 FYNNEI. In DNA form, the CDR3 reads TGTGCCAGCAGTGAATTCAGGGAGTCCTACGAGCAGTACTTC. This gives the protein CASSEFRESYEQYF. The complete variable domain, with remaining parts taken from reference TRBV2 and TRBJ2-7, reads EPEVTQTPSHQVTQMGQEVILRCVPISNHLYFYWYRQILGQKVEFLVSFYNNEISEKSEIFDDQFSVERPDGSNFTLKIRSTKLEDSAMYFCASSEFRESYEQYFGPGTRLTVT.

The rearrangement links TRBV29-1 to TRBJ2-5; maybe TRBD1 (6 bases). The V gene lost 4 bases and the J gene lost 0 bases, with 9 bases spanning the gap. Germline assignment: CDR1 SQVTM and CDR2 ANQGSEA. The CDR3 length is 13 residues. The CDR3 is CSVAQGNQETQYF. In DNA, the CDR3 is TGCAGCGTTGCCCAGGGGAACCAAGAGACCCAGTACTTC.

The V call is TRBV13, the J call TRBJ2-3; no clear D. The CDR3 is 17 residues long. The ends were cut back, 0 bases at V and 0 bases at J, with 13 bases in the middle. Per germline, CDR1 PRHDT and CDR2 FYEKMQ (reference sequence). CDR3 amino acids: CASSLGWPASSTDTQYF. As DNA, the CDR3 is TGTGCCAGCAGCTTAGGCTGGCCAGCCTCTAGCACAGATACGCAGTATTTT.

This clonotype was counted at least ten times. J is TRBJ2-7 and V is TRBV20-1; 9 nucleotides align to TRBD1. V lost 2 bases, J lost 4 bases, and 9 bases stayed unmatched. Germline CDR1 and CDR2: DFQATT and SNEGSKA (reference sequence). CDR3 size: 15 residues. The CDR3 here is CSARPTGTGLYEQYF. CDR3 nucleotides: TGCAGTGCTAGACCAACCGGGACAGGGTTGTACGAGCAGTACTTC.

Details on this clonotype: A much larger clonotype is one base distant, so this may be a read error. The rearrangement uses TRBV12-3 or TRBV12-4 and TRBJ2-7; D gene uncertain. CDR3 length: 15 amino acids. V lost 6 bases to trimming and J lost 3 bases, with 18 bases between them. In nucleotides, the CDR3 is TGTGCCAGCAGCTTCGGTTCGGCAGGAATCTACGAGCAGTACTTC. It is translated as CASSFGSAGIYEQYF.

This clonotype was detected many times. V usage is TRBV11-2 and J usage is TRBJ1-5; 9 bases line up with TRBD1. Germline loops: CDR1 SGHAT, CDR2 FQNNGV. The CDR3 runs 15 residues. J lost 1 base, V lost 4 bases, and 2 bases had no gene match. The CDR3, as DNA: TGTGCCAGCAGCTGGGGGACAGGGAGCAATCAGCCCCAGCATTTT. Translation: CASSWGTGSNQPQHF. Based on the CDR3 plus reference TRBV11-2 and TRBJ1-5, the full variable domain is EAGVAQSPRYKIIEKRQSVAFWCNPISGHATLYWYQQILGQGPKLLIQFQNNGVVDDSQLPKDRFSAERLKGVDSTLKIQPAKLEDSAVYLCASSWGTGSNQPQHFGDGTRLSIL.

In this sample, this clonotype turned up a few times. CDR3 region: CASRAYHTLSYEQYF. For the CDR3, the DNA is TGTGCCAGCAGGGCATACCACACCTTATCCTACGAGCAGTACTTC. The chain links TRBV6-1 to TRBJ2-7, with unresolved D. Germline V lookup: CDR1 MNHNS, CDR2 SASEGT. The CDR3 extends over 15 amino acids. Deletions cut 6 bases from V and 1 base from J, with 16 bases between.

A word on this clonotype: Being one base from a much bigger clone, this may be a read error. The chain recombines TRBV5-1 with TRBJ1-2; perhaps TRBD1 as D (5 bases). Looked up from germline, CDR1 is SGHRS and CDR2 is YFSETQ. The CDR3 totals 17 residues. CDR3 sequence: CASSWDGQQIANCGYTF. In nucleotides, the CDR3 is TGCGCCAGCAGCTGGGACGGACAACAAATAGCTAACTGTGGCTACACCTTC.

This clonotype was observed many times. The chain couples TRBV27 to TRBJ1-2, with D uncertain. The germline CDR1 and CDR2 sequences are MNHEY and SMNVEV (reference sequence). This CDR3 comprises 15 residues. Trimming took 5 bases from V and 4 from J, leaving 17 bases between them. The CDR3 loop reads CASSPQSTFGYGYTF. DNA for the CDR3: TGTGCCAGCAGTCCGCAATCGACTTTTGGCTATGGCTACACCTTC.

This chain uses TRBV28 with TRBJ2-2; D may be TRBD1 or TRBD2 (6 bases each). Germline CDR1 reads MDHEN; CDR2 reads SYDVKM. Deletions cut 7 bases from V and 0 bases from J, with 12 bases between. This CDR3 is 15 amino acids long. The CDR3 spells CASKGGKTNTGELFF. The CDR3 DNA is TGTGCCAGCAAGGGGGGCAAGACGAACACCGGGGAGCTGTTTTTT.

This chain connects TRBV7-2 to TRBJ2-7, with TRBD2 matching over 13 bases. The V and J ends lost 8 bases and 6 bases, in that order; junction bases with no gene match: 10. The CDR3 runs to 15 residues. Germline V CDR1 and CDR2: SGHTA, FQGNSA. CDR3 sequence: CASGPTGLAGVEQYF. The CDR3 nucleotides are TGTGCCAGCGGACCGACTGGACTAGCGGGAGTCGAGCAGTACTTC.

This clonotype was counted at least ten times. CDR3: CASRIRVQETQYF. CDR3 coding DNA: TGTGCCAGCAGGATCAGGGTCCAAGAGACCCAGTACTTC. The chain joins TRBV2 to TRBJ2-5; D is possibly TRBD1 (5 bases). V gave up 6 bases and J gave up 1 base, with 9 bases separating them. CDR1 is SNHLY and CDR2 is FYNNEI in the germline V gene. The CDR3 contains 13 residues.

This chain joins TRBV11-2 and TRBJ1-1, with D maybe TRBD1 (6 bases). The length of the CDR3 is 13 residues. Germline lookup yields CDR1 SGHAT and CDR2 FQNNGV. V lost 1 base and J lost 11, with 14 bases in between. CDR3 amino acids: CASSLGAGRGAFF. DNA of the CDR3: TGTGCCAGCAGCTTAGGGGCGGGCAGGGGCGCTTTCTTT.

This clonotype came up many times. The chain uses TRBV11-1 and TRBJ2-2; unclear D gene. Germline V CDR1 and CDR2: SGHAT, FQDESV (reference sequence). With 5 bases removed from V and 4 bases from J, the gap between germline ends came to 14 bases. The CDR3 length is 15 residues. CDR3 loop: CASSLDDLVTGELFF. The CDR3 nucleotides read TGTGCCAGCAGCCTTGACGACCTAGTCACCGGGGAGCTGTTTTTT.

The gene calls are TRBV7-9 and TRBJ1-2; weak D call: TRBD1 (5 bases). Germline V gives CDR1 SEHNR, CDR2 FQNEAQ (reference sequence). The CDR3 is 15 residues long. V lost 3 bases to trimming and J lost 5 bases, with 16 bases between them. The CDR3 loop is CASSLGAGHSYGYTF. CDR3 sequence (DNA): TGTGCCAGCAGCTTGGGAGCCGGACACTCTTATGGCTACACCTTC.

This clonotype was detected ten times or more. The chain has TRBV18 and TRBJ1-4; 7 nucleotides line up with TRBD1. The CDR3 is 12 residues long. Germline V lookup: CDR1 KGHSH, CDR2 LQKENI. J was trimmed by 3 bases and V by 8 bases; bases with no gene match: 0. The CDR3 protein is CASQGANEKLFF. CDR3 nucleotide sequence: TGTGCCAGCCAGGGGGCTAATGAAAAACTGTTTTTT.

V is TRBV3-1 and J is TRBJ2-5; D not certain. The CDR3 runs 15 residues. Trimming shortened V by 1 base and J by 4 bases, and 13 bases separated the two germline ends. Germline CDR1 reads LGHDT; CDR2 reads YNNKEL (reference sequence). Written as DNA, the CDR3 is TGTGCCAGCAGCCAAGCTACTGGGATGGGAGAGACCCAGTACTTC. Its translation is CASSQATGMGETQYF.

The V call is TRBV24-1, the J call TRBJ2-2; D is unclear. CDR1 KGHDR and CDR2 SFDVKD come from the germline V gene. The CDR3 extends over 12 amino acids. Trimming removed 7 bases from V and 1 base from J, with 3 bases in between. In DNA form, the CDR3 reads TGTGCCACCAGCCAGAACACCGGGGAGCTGTTTTTT. This codes for CATSQNTGELFF.

The V call is TRBV6-5, the J call TRBJ2-3; D perhaps matches TRBD2 (6 bases). CDR1 is MNHEY and CDR2 is SVGAGI in the germline V gene. This CDR3 is 15 amino acids long. V was cut by 0 bases and J by 4 bases, with 11 bases left in between. The CDR3 DNA sequence: TGTGCCAGCAGTTACTCGGGGGGTGGACCAGATACGCAGTATTTT. This translates into CASSYSGGGPDTQYF.

Written as DNA, the CDR3 is TGTGCCTGGAGTACAGGGATCGGCTACACCTTC. Translated, it gives CAWSTGIGYTF. This chain uses TRBV30 with TRBJ1-2, with TRBD1 as a possible D gene (6 bases). CDR1 and CDR2 from the germline V gene are GTSNPN and SVGIG (reference sequence). The CDR3 consists of 11 residues. The germline V and J ends were trimmed by 2 bases and 8 bases, with 9 bases remaining between them.

This clonotype appeared a few times. The chain's CDR3 is CSAPRMEGAGYEQYF. CDR3 in DNA: TGCAGTGCCCCAAGGATGGAGGGGGCTGGCTACGAGCAGTACTTC. The V gene is TRBV20-1, the J gene TRBJ2-7, with D possibly TRBD1 on 7 matching bases. V dropped 6 bases and J dropped 3 bases, with 21 bases sitting between them. The CDR3 is 15 residues long. In germline, CDR1 is DFQATT, CDR2 SNEGSKA (reference sequence).

This clonotype has a count of ten or more. This CDR3 reads CATSDRTSGEQYF. The CDR3 bases are TGTGCCACCAGTGATCGGACCTCCGGAGAGCAGTACTTC. V is TRBV24-1 and J is TRBJ2-7; the D is unclear. The CDR3 consists of 13 residues. Germline V gene lookup returns CDR1 KGHDR and CDR2 SFDVKD. V was cut by 3 bases and J by 7 bases, with 12 bases left in between.